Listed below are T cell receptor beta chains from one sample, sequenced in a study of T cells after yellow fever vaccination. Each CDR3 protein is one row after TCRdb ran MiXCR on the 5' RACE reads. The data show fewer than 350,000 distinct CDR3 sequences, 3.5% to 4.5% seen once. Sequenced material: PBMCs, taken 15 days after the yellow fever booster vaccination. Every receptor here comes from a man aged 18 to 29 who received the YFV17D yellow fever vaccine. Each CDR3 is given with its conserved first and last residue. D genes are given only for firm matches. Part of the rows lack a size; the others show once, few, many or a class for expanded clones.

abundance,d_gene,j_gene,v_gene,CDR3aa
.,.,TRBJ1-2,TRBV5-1,CASSQGPGYGYTF
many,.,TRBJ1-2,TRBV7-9,CASSLQQELNYGYTF
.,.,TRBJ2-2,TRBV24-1,CATSGVRGTNTGELFF
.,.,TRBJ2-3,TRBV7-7,CASSLSGAETQYF
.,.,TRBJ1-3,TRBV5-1,CASRGTSGNTIYF
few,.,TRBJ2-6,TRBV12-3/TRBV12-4,CASSAGSGANVLTF
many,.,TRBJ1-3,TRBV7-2,CASSLGDPGSGNTIYF
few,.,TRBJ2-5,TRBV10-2,CASSKFGGSGTQYF
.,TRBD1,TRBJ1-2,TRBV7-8,CASSPHGRGQDGYTF
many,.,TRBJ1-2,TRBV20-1,CSATLMGSGRGYTF
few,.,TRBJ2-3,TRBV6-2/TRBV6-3,CASSYLSDTQYF
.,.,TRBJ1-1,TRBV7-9,CASSLGGIGGTEAFF
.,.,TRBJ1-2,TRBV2,CASSVRTALGYGYTF
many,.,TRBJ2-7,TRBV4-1,CASSQDRGRPEGEQYF
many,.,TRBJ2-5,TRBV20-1,CSARDSRTVQETQYF
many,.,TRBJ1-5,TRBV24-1,CATSGGEQPQHF
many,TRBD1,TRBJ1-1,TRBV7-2,CASSRAQGAMNTEAFF
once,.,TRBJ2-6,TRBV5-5,CASSGRGGGANVLTF
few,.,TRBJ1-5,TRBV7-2,CASSHRDPRGWENQPQHF
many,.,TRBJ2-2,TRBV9,CASGEKGGTGELFF
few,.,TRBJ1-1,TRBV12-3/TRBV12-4,CASSLQTTNTEAFF
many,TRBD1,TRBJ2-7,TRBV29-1,CSVRSRGSSYEQYF
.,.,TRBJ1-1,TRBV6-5,CASKEGGGGAFF
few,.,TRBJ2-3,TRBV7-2,CASSLDARTDTQYF
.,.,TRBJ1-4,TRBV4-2,CASSLHGDEKLFF
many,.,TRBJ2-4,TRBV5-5,CASSLADRAKNIQYF
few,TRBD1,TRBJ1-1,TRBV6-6,CASSYPGTGDTEAFF
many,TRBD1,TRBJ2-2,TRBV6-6,CASRDNRGRDTGELFF
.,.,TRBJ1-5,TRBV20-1,CSAKTGFFNQPQHF
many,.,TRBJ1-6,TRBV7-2,CASSLSPRGDSPLHF
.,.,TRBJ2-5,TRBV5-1,CASGSSPAEQETQYF
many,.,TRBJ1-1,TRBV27,CASSLSRNTEAFF
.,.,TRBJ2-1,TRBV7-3,CASSPRGWQGNNEQFF
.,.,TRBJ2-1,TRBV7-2,CASRPYLSNEQFF
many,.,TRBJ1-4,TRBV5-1,CASSLMGTTNEKLFF
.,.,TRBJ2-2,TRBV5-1,CATSGRGNTGELFF
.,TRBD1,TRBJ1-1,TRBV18,CASSQRQGGAFF
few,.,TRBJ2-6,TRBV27,CASSTRNFSGANVLTF
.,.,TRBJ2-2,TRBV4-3,CASSQESRTGELFF
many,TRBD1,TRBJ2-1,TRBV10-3,CAITIGTGADNEQFF
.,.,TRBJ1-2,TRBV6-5,CASTPGGLYGYTF
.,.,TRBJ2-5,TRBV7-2,CASSPRGGTQYF
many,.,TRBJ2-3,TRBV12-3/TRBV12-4,CASSLGAADTQYF
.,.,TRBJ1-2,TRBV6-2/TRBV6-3,CASVEEGRGYTF
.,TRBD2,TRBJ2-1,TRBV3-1,CASSPRRGLANNEQFF
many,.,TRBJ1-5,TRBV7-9,CASSLAVGEQPQHF
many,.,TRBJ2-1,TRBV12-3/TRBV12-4,CASSLVTVSNEQFF
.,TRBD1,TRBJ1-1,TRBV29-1,CSVVGQGGKAEAFF
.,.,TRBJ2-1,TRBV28,CASSPGTSPEQFF
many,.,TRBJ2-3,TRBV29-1,CSVAMAADTQYF
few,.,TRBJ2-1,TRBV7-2,CASSSVGPNNEQFF
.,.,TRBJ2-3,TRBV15,CATSVQRVDTQYF
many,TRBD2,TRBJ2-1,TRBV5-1,CASSLAGLAGGNEQFF
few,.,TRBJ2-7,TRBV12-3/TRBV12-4,CASQGSREQYF